Below are 31 T cell receptor beta chains sequenced from a single sample in a study of blood T cell repertoires in COVID-19. The method was immunoSEQ multiplex PCR; TCRdb's version includes in-frame clones alone and lacks a portion of them. Of about 330,000 clones in the sample, around 90% were seen once. Sequencing was done on a sample of PBMCs or T cells enriched from blood (not recorded which). These receptors all come from a woman aged 30 to 39 who had recovered from COVID-19.

The V call is TRBV7-3, the J call TRBJ2-5; D not certain. The V gene's germline CDR1 is SGHTA and CDR2 FQGTGA. CDR3 size: 13 residues. V shed 5 bases and J shed 2 bases, with 9 bases lying between them. The CDR3 DNA reads TGTGCCAGCAGCCGTTCGACTCAAGAGACCCAGTACTTC. Its translation is CASSRSTQETQYF.

This clone was observed a single time. DNA of the CDR3: TGTGCCAGCAGCGCAGGGGGCGCGAATCAGCCCCAGCATTTT. Translating it yields CASSAGGANQPQHF. J is TRBJ1-5 and V is TRBV9; 8 positions match TRBD1. This CDR3 spans 14 amino acids. J gave up 4 bases and V 3 bases, and 3 bases lay outside the gene matches. Germline values: CDR1 SGDLS, CDR2 YYNGEE.

The chain recombines TRBV5-5 with TRBJ2-1; TRBD1 is a possible D gene (8 bases). V was cut by 4 bases and J by 2 bases, with 13 bases left in between. The CDR3 has 15 residues. Germline assignment: CDR1 SGHKS and CDR2 YYEKEE (reference sequence). CDR3 region: CASSEQGGTYNEQFF. The CDR3, as DNA: TGTGCCAGCAGCGAACAGGGGGGGACCTACAATGAGCAGTTCTTC.

This chain uses TRBV5-1 with TRBJ2-4, with 11 bases fitting TRBD2. In germline, CDR1 is SGHRS, CDR2 YFSETQ. The CDR3 spans 17 residues. V shed 0 bases, J shed 5 bases, and the junction held 7 bases outside the gene matches. DNA of the CDR3: TGCGCCAGCAGCTTGGCGCTACTAGCGGGAGCACAAAACATTCAGTACTTC. Translating it yields CASSLALLAGAQNIQYF.

The V and J genes are TRBV6-2 or TRBV6-3 and TRBJ1-3, with D maybe TRBD1 (6 bases). The CDR3 spans 17 residues. Looked up from germline, CDR1 is MNHEY and CDR2 is SVGEGT. Trimming shortened V by 3 bases and J by 0 bases, and 15 bases separated the two germline ends. DNA of the CDR3: TGTGCCAGCAGTTATCGACAGGATATTTTCTCTGGAAACACCATATATTTT. The encoded protein is CASSYRQDIFSGNTIYF.

The chain combines TRBV6-5 with TRBJ2-7; D may be TRBD1 (5 bases). Trimming shortened V by 6 bases and J by 5 bases, and 17 bases separated the two germline ends. Germline lookup yields CDR1 MNHEY and CDR2 SVGAGI. The CDR3 contains 14 residues. This CDR3 reads CASSPMGPSHEQYF. The CDR3 DNA follows: TGTGCCAGCAGCCCAATGGGGCCTTCCCACGAGCAGTACTTC.

The rearrangement joins TRBV27 to TRBJ1-5; 7 bases fit TRBD1. Unmatched junction bases numbered 6, after V lost 6 bases and J lost 4 bases. This CDR3 is 14 amino acids long. Germline V gene sequence: CDR1 MNHEY, CDR2 SMNVEV (reference sequence). This CDR3 reads CASRGLTGNQPQHF. The CDR3, as DNA: TGTGCCAGCAGGGGGCTGACAGGGAATCAGCCCCAGCATTTT.

The rearrangement joins TRBV14 to TRBJ1-6, with 7 bases that match TRBD1. Per germline, CDR1 SGHDN and CDR2 FVKESK. Trimming removed 1 base from V and 7 bases from J; junction bases left unmatched: 4. This CDR3 spans 15 amino acids. CDR3 amino acids: CASSQGQGWNSPLHF. CDR3 in DNA: TGTGCCAGCAGCCAAGGACAGGGTTGGAATTCACCCCTCCACTTT. The full variable domain, rest sourced from reference TRBV14 and TRBJ1-6, is EAGVTQFPSHSVIEKGQTVTLRCDPISGHDNLYWYRRVMGKEIKFLLHFVKESKQDESGMPNNRFLAERTGGTYSTLKVQPAELEDSGVYFCASSQGQGWNSPLHFGNGTRLTVT.

This chain links TRBV18 with TRBJ1-4, with 7 nucleotides matching TRBD1. V lost 2 bases and J lost 3; bases outside the gene matches: 3. The CDR3 extends over 15 amino acids. Germline V lookup: CDR1 KGHSH, CDR2 LQKENI. The CDR3 sequence: CASSPKGGPNEKLFF. Written as DNA, the CDR3 is TGTGCCAGCTCACCAAAAGGGGGCCCTAATGAAAAACTGTTTTTT.

The CDR3: CASSSTSGATYEQYF. CDR3 nucleotide sequence: TGTGCCAGCAGCTCGACTAGCGGGGCTACCTACGAGCAGTACTTC. J is TRBJ2-7 and V is TRBV7-2, with 11 bases matching TRBD2. Germline-derived CDR1 and CDR2 are SGHTA and FQGNSA. The CDR3 is 15 residues long. The junction had 4 bases not matched to a gene; V was cut back by 4 bases and J by 2 bases.

This rearrangement joins TRBV18 to TRBJ1-2, with D possibly matching TRBD1 (6 bases). The CDR3 spans 14 residues. CDR1 and CDR2 (germline): KGHSH, LQKENI. Trimming pared 0 bases from V and 8 bases from J, leaving 13 bases between. The CDR3 region has the DNA TGTGCCAGCTCACCACCTGCCTCTGGACAGGGCTACACCTTC. Translation: CASSPPASGQGYTF.

V and J are TRBV4-1 and TRBJ2-2; no clear D gene. The CDR3 totals 16 residues. V lost 0 bases, J lost 0 bases, and 8 bases lay in between. Germline V gene data show CDR1 as MGHRA and CDR2 as YSYEKL. The CDR3 coding sequence is TGCGCCAGCAGCCAAGAAGCTTTACCGAACACCGGGGAGCTGTTTTTT. It is translated as CASSQEALPNTGELFF.

This chain uses TRBV28 with TRBJ2-7, with 7 nucleotides matching TRBD1. The trim removed 2 bases at V and 6 bases at J, leaving 4 bases unmatched. Looked up from germline, CDR1 is MDHEN and CDR2 is SYDVKM. The CDR3 length is 13 residues. CDR3 coding DNA: TGTGCCAGCAGTTTAACACAGGGGTTCGAGCAGTACTTC. Protein product: CASSLTQGFEQYF.

The rearrangement links TRBV18 to TRBJ1-1; D call uncertain. The CDR3 is 13 amino acids. V lost 3 bases, J lost 5 bases, and 10 bases lay in between. Germline V gene sequence: CDR1 KGHSH, CDR2 LQKENI. The CDR3 sequence is CASSPPQRTEAFF. The CDR3 region has the DNA TGTGCCAGCTCACCCCCACAGAGAACTGAAGCTTTCTTT.

J is TRBJ2-7 and V is TRBV27; TRBD2 is a possible D gene (6 bases). Germline CDR1 and CDR2: MNHEY and SMNVEV (reference sequence). The CDR3 loop spans 15 amino acids. Trimming left V 4 bases short and J 0 bases short, with 13 bases between. The CDR3 region is CASSSLGGSSYEQYF. The CDR3 DNA reads TGTGCCAGCAGTTCCTTGGGGGGTTCCTCCTACGAGCAGTACTTC.

This rearrangement joins TRBV4-1 to TRBJ1-3, with D possibly TRBD1 on 6 matching bases. CDR1 MGHRA and CDR2 YSYEKL come from the germline V gene. The CDR3 runs to 17 residues. The V end was cut by 2 bases, the J end by 0 bases, with 14 bases between. The CDR3 loop is CASSQRDNFFSGNTIYF. CDR3 DNA sequence: TGCGCCAGCAGCCAAAGGGACAATTTCTTCTCTGGAAACACCATATATTTT.

This chain joins TRBV7-3 and TRBJ2-5; 8 bases align to TRBD2. Germline V gene data show CDR1 as SGHTA and CDR2 as FQGTGA. V lost 5 bases, J lost 5 bases, and 7 bases stayed unmatched. This CDR3 has 14 residues. The CDR3 loop reads CASSRGGPGETQYF. The CDR3, as DNA: TGTGCCAGCAGCCGCGGGGGGCCCGGGGAGACCCAGTACTTC.

This rearrangement joins TRBV2 to TRBJ2-7; 10 nucleotides line up with TRBD1. The V segment lost 5 bases and the J segment 5 bases; nucleotides outside the gene matches: 6. The CDR3 has 14 amino acids. Germline loops: CDR1 SNHLY, CDR2 FYNNEI. The CDR3 sequence is CASSQTGGYDEQYF. CDR3 DNA sequence: TGTGCCAGCAGTCAGACAGGGGGCTACGACGAGCAGTACTTC.

The genes are TRBV28 and TRBJ2-3; 14 positions agree with TRBD2. Germline values: CDR1 MDHEN, CDR2 SYDVKM. V was pared by 5 bases and J by 7 bases, with 8 bases of the junction left unmatched. This CDR3 contains 16 residues. CDR3 amino acids: CASSRQTSGGGYTQYF. For the CDR3, the DNA is TGTGCCAGCAGTCGCCAGACTAGCGGGGGGGGTTATACGCAGTATTTT.

The chain links TRBV7-3 to TRBJ2-7, with 9 positions matching TRBD1. Germline V gene lookup returns CDR1 SGHTA and CDR2 FQGTGA. The J segment lost 2 bases and the V segment lost 0 bases, leaving 2 bases of the junction unmatched. This CDR3 has 15 residues. The CDR3, as DNA: TGTGCCAGCAGCTTAACCGGGACAGGGACCTACGAGCAGTACTTC. It encodes CASSLTGTGTYEQYF.

As to this clone: Other DNA sequences within the sample encode an identical CDR3. The chain joins TRBV28 to TRBJ2-7; perhaps TRBD2 as D (6 bases). Germline-derived CDR1 and CDR2 are MDHEN and SYDVKM. Trimming shortened V by 5 bases and J by 7 bases, and 6 bases separated the two germline ends. The CDR3 sequence is 10 residues long. The CDR3 DNA reads TGTGCCAGCAGTGGAGGGGAGCAGTACTTC. It codes for CASSGGEQYF.

The V gene is TRBV11-2, the J gene TRBJ2-7, with 10 bases aligning to TRBD1. The CDR3 loop spans 14 amino acids. Germline CDR1 and CDR2: SGHAT and FQNNGV. Germline trimming cut 7 bases from V and 2 bases from J; bases unmatched to any gene: 5. In DNA form, the CDR3 reads TGTGCCAGCATCCCGGGACAGGGGCCCTACGAGCAGTACTTC. Translating it yields CASIPGQGPYEQYF.

The chain joins TRBV28 to TRBJ1-2, with no clear D. The V end was cut by 6 bases, the J end by 8 bases, with 13 bases between. The length of the CDR3 is 12 residues. CDR1 is MDHEN and CDR2 is SYDVKM in the germline V gene. The CDR3 spells CASRPTLRGYTF. In DNA form, the CDR3 reads TGTGCCAGCAGACCCACCCTAAGAGGCTACACCTTC.

The chain uses TRBV7-2 and TRBJ2-3; TRBD2 might be the D (5 bases). V lost 2 bases and J 10 bases, leaving 13 bases between the germline ends. The CDR3 sequence is 13 residues long. CDR1 and CDR2 from the germline V gene are SGHTA and FQGNSA. As DNA, the CDR3 is TGTGCCAGCAGCTTATCATCCGGGATCGCGCAGTATTTT. This codes for CASSLSSGIAQYF.

The chain couples TRBV5-6 to TRBJ1-1, with D maybe TRBD1 (5 bases). The CDR3 sequence is 13 residues long. CDR1 is SGHDT and CDR2 is YYEEEE in the germline V gene. V gave up 4 bases and J gave up 5 bases, with 12 bases separating them. The DNA of the CDR3 is TGTGCCAGCAGCCGGGACTATAGTACTGAAGCTTTCTTT. Encoded protein: CASSRDYSTEAFF. The full variable domain, rest sourced from reference TRBV5-6 and TRBJ1-1, is DAGVTQSPTHLIKTRGQQVTLRCSPKSGHDTVSWYQQALGQGPQFIFQYYEEEERQRGNFPDRFSGHQFPNYSSELNVNALLLGDSALYLCASSRDYSTEAFFGQGTRLTVV.

V usage is TRBV19 and J usage is TRBJ2-7, with D possibly TRBD2 on 6 matching bases. Germline values: CDR1 LNHDA, CDR2 SQIVND (reference sequence). The CDR3 consists of 14 residues. Trimming took 5 bases from V and 6 from J, leaving 17 bases between them. The CDR3 sequence: CASSRGTQSTEQYF. As DNA, the CDR3 is TGTGCCAGTAGTCGCGGGACTCAGAGTACCGAGCAGTACTTC.

The chain joins TRBV11-1 to TRBJ2-7; 8 nucleotides align to TRBD1. J lost 2 bases, V lost 2 bases, and 5 bases had no gene match. This CDR3 region has 15 residues. CDR1 is SGHAT and CDR2 is FQDESV in the germline V gene (reference sequence). CDR3: CASSLWDRFPYEQYF. The CDR3 DNA reads TGTGCCAGCAGCTTATGGGACAGGTTCCCCTACGAGCAGTACTTC.

The chain combines TRBV11-2 with TRBJ1-6, with 10 bases identical to TRBD1. This CDR3 is built from 18 residues. Trimming removed 1 base from V and 7 bases from J; junction bases left unmatched: 10. Germline CDR1 reads SGHAT; CDR2 reads FQNNGV. CDR3 loop: CASSLGPWDRGDNSPLHF. The CDR3 coding sequence is TGTGCCAGCAGCTTAGGCCCCTGGGACAGGGGTGACAATTCACCCCTCCACTTT.

The J gene is TRBJ2-7, the V gene TRBV7-9, with 10 nucleotides matching TRBD1. The CDR3 consists of 16 residues. Germline trimming cut 4 bases from V and 0 bases from J; bases unmatched to any gene: 6. CDR1 SEHNR and CDR2 FQNEAQ come from the germline V gene (reference sequence). The DNA for the CDR3 is TGTGCCAGCAGCTCACCGGGACAGGGGCCCTCCTACGAGCAGTACTTC. Its translation is CASSSPGQGPSYEQYF.

The chain joins TRBV5-6 to TRBJ2-2; possible D gene TRBD1, 6 bases. V was clipped by 7 bases and J by 4 bases, with 14 bases between them. The germline V gene has CDR1 SGHDT and CDR2 YYEEEE. The CDR3 is made up of 14 amino acids. Here the CDR3 DNA reads TGTGCCAGCGTCAGGGGAGAGAGCACCGGGGAGCTGTTTTTT. The encoded protein is CASVRGESTGELFF.

The rearrangement links TRBV4-3 to TRBJ2-3, with 7 bases aligning to TRBD2. The germline CDR1 and CDR2 sequences are LGHNA and YSLEER. V lost 1 base and J lost 5; bases outside the gene matches: 12. The CDR3 spans 17 residues. Here the CDR3 reads CASSQGFLAGVVDTQYF. For the CDR3, the DNA is TGCGCCAGCAGCCAAGGATTCCTGGCGGGGGTGGTAGATACGCAGTATTTT.